This T cell receptor (beta chain) came from a study of blood T cell repertoires in COVID-19. On this clone: Other DNA sequences from this sample encode an identical CDR3 as well.

The assay was immunoSEQ multiplex PCR, and TCRdb's table has in-frame clones only and misses some. The sample contains about 330,000 clones, around 89% of which appear only once. CDR3 length: 13 residues. Trimming stripped 3 bases from V and 2 bases from J, with 7 bases between. Germline lookup yields CDR1 MNHEY and CDR2 SMNVEV (reference sequence). The source material was peripheral blood. This TCR came from a woman aged 50 to 65 with active or convalescent COVID-19. This chain links TRBV27 with TRBJ1-2, with D perhaps matching TRBD1 (6 bases). The CDR3 loop reads CASSLQGNYGYTF. CDR3 DNA: TGTGCCAGCAGTTTGCAGGGGAACTATGGCTACACCTTC.